This entry is about one T cell receptor beta chain. Which antigen it targets is not known. No much larger clonotype is one base removed from it; base qualities were not supplied. These data come from a study of cytomegalovirus exposure and HLA in healthy donors (dated by TCRdb to about 2017). Regarding the complete study: In an earlier analysis of approximately 500 of the donors, 250 to 300 Gb of sequence data and 90 million to 120 million unique TCR beta sequences from 180 million or so T cells were reported. About 330 gigabases of sequencing data and around 80 million unique TCR sequences made up an early release that covered under 750 HLA-typed donors. Among the roughly 400 genotyped donors, roughly 80% belonged to the genetic ancestry cluster associated with self-reported Caucasian donors. The study aimed to test whether signatures of past pathogen exposure could be identified by cataloging public T cell receptors. The study profiled the T cell repertoires of under 700 subjects by immunosequencing and related them to cytomegalovirus serostatus. A separate validation cohort of about 110 different subjects was used in addition to the roughly 720-subject first cohort. To predict cytomegalovirus infection status, the study combined high-throughput TCR immunosequencing, statistical association of individual TCRs with disease status, and machine learning. In a later analysis, previously published TCR beta repertoires from several hundred donors were re-analyzed and high-resolution HLA genotyping was added so that TCR occurrence patterns could be studied. Rather than using new phenotypic data, the later analysis identified candidate immune exposures from TCR beta sequences and from how often those sequences occurred across donors. An earlier analysis of a few hundred of the donors applied high-throughput TCR beta sequencing to assess whether each TCR beta V gene segment acted as functional or pseudogenic. Donor age, sex, ethnicity and CMV serostatus were collected together with the repertoire data. A later genetic analysis took genome-wide SNP genotypes for about 55% of the 666 donors and used that subset as a discovery cohort. All discovery cohort repertoires had been generated using a single sequencing platform. HLA typing covered class I and class II loci at four-digit resolution. Typing coverage varied by locus: roughly 629-640 donors for A, B, C, DRB1 and DQB1; 522 for DQA1; approximately 570 for DPA1; 400 to 480 for DPB1. Four or five DR-DQ haplotypes were handled as single units for association and clustering because linkage in the cohort was strong. Among roughly 370 genotyped donors of the cohort, an average of approximately 240,000 unique TCR beta nucleotide sequences were sequenced per donor, roughly 18% of them non-productive. Points the paper makes about the study in general: At a false discovery rate of 0.05, a later analysis linked around 15,000 TCR beta sequences to specific HLA alleles. The classifier was reported to diagnose cytomegalovirus status with high specificity and sensitivity in both the original cohort and the validation cohort. A further reported finding was that TCR beta sequences accurately predicted the HLA-A and HLA-B alleles for most subjects in the first cohort. CMV serostatus was the only immune exposure information available for the cohort. While some public TCRs were present in many individuals, most TCR sequences turned up only very rarely across donors. When HLA alleles, especially DR and DQ, strongly co-occurred, attributing TCR associations to individual alleles was difficult. Compared with the approximately 710-donor mean, donors in an Asian-associated ancestry cluster had fewer N-insertions in productive TCRs, according to a later genetic analysis. The authors suggested that the approach could potentially be extended to other disease states and immunological phenotypes. The 87-base-pair reads could not distinguish some IMGT-functional V segments, including TRBV6-2 and TRBV6-3, so those segments were excluded. In a later analysis, HLA-associated TCR beta chains showed more clonal expansion and lower generation probabilities than non-associated chains that were equally common. The sequencing pipeline was judged likely to have produced a cluster of highly shared sequence variants as a technical artifact. In vitro tests confirmed that a few of the cytomegalovirus-associated TCR beta chains recognize cytomegalovirus antigens. The cohort was sequenced for TCR beta chains only, and without alpha or paired-chain data the features that could be detected were limited. A later analysis reported that several top co-occurrence clusters appeared linked to parvovirus B19, influenza, CMV and Epstein-Barr virus. Sequencing depth was assumed to be roughly uniform across donors in the presence/absence analyses, though that assumption may not hold. Most CMV-associated TCR beta chains appeared to be HLA-restricted in a later analysis, and the HLA associations seemed to be driven largely by CMV exposure. Broadly in line with IMGT annotations, most TCR beta V segments showed up in productive rearrangements about 87% or about 30% of the time in an earlier analysis of 587 of the donors. Correlated functional status among segregating V segments might be attributable to linkage disequilibrium, but an unknown experimental factor could not be ruled out. Because counts were too low, about 18 rarely observed V segments, including chromosome 9 orphons, were excluded from the earlier analysis of around 590 of the donors. In a later analysis, the rate of TCR association differed among HLA loci, with DRB1 alleles having the most associated TCRs and HLA-C alleles having the fewest. V-gene and J-gene trimming of TCR beta chains was associated with a missense DCLRE1C variant in a later genetic analysis, and the association was replicated in an independent cohort. The study gave a list of around 170 TCR beta chains associated with cytomegalovirus. HLA typing was unavailable for some donors at each locus, so association tests used only the typed subset.

In total, about 650 healthy bone marrow donors made up the cohort. All cohort members were sampled while nominally healthy, although unrecorded immune exposures were likely present. The donor tested CMV seronegative and was one of the 352 seronegative cohort members. Each donor provided a peripheral blood sample, and peripheral blood mononuclear cells were used for TCR beta sequencing. The Qiagen DNeasy Blood Extraction Kit was used to extract genomic DNA from the blood cell samples. Via the germline V gene, CDR1 is SGHVS and CDR2 FQNEAQ. The junction shows trimming of 2 bases on V and 4 bases on J, plus 9 bases between the germline ends. The CDR3, from cysteine to phenylalanine, totals 13 residues. Only the CDR3 part of the read is kept: 39 bases, read in frame from the first base. The library was built by means of the immunoSEQ multiplex PCR assay. For the multiplex PCR, a mixture combining 60 forward primers for TCR Vbeta segments and 13 reverse primers for TCR Jbeta segments was used. Amplification of the CDR3 region of rearranged TCR beta genes was performed with a multiplex PCR assay on genomic DNA. Amplified TCR beta libraries were sequenced as 87-base-pair reads on the Illumina HiSeq System. The original methods were these. Across the 700 or so repertoires, a later analysis counted around 80 million unique TCR beta chains, roughly 11 million of which were shared by at least two donors. To remove PCR and sequencing errors, raw reads were error-corrected and collapsed into unique sequences using a nearest-neighbor algorithm that merged closely related sequences. To assign V, D and J gene segments, CDR3 sequences were aligned to IMGT reference sequences. For a sequence to be retained, at least a six-nucleotide match to both a V gene segment and a J gene segment was required. Rearrangements were classified as productive when the CDR3 lacked stop codons and remained in frame with V and J, and all other rearrangements were classified as non-productive. Following IMGT convention, CDR3 was defined as the stretch from the second conserved V-encoded cysteine up to the conserved J-encoded phenylalanine. The earlier analysis of 587 of the donors excluded any sequence lacking an unambiguous match to a single V gene segment. An earlier analysis of about 590 of the donors classified V segments as functional when productive rearrangements were above 56.7% and as segregating when the standard deviation between donors was above 5%. A statistical classification framework was built for diagnosing cytomegalovirus status from the catalog of TCR beta chain sequences. V and J gene assignment, in a later analysis, came from comparing TCR nucleotide sequences with IMGT/GENE-DB human TR gene sequences. A later analysis assigned CDR3 sequences and most-parsimonious VDJ recombination scenarios with the TCRdist pipeline. In a later analysis, every TCR beta chain was defined by the combination of its CDR3 amino acid sequence and its V-gene family, and reads without a unique V-gene family were dropped. A later analysis removed roughly 590 highly shared, low-generation-probability nucleotide sequences to deal with suspected cross-contamination and a sequencing artifact. In a later analysis, a clonal expansion index for each public chain was calculated from normalized within-repertoire ranks of inferred template counts. In a later analysis, generation probabilities were computed with a VDJ recombination model fitted to out-of-frame rearrangements, and the resulting probabilities were checked against IGoR. A later analysis scored TCR-TCR, TCR-HLA and TCR-CMV co-occurrence with hypergeometric tests, applying a repertoire-size bias correction to TCR pairs. In a later analysis, false discovery rates were estimated by permuting HLA or CMV assignments 20 times. In a later analysis, co-occurring TCRs were grouped using DBSCAN, with TCRdist sequence similarity added in when clustering inside HLA-allele-positive subsets. Repertoires with fewer than 30,000 or more than 120,000 public chains, plus five repertoires with anomalous nucleotide sharing, were excluded from co-occurrence clustering. This is the immuneACCESS table as TCRdb keeps it, with only in-frame sequences that have V and J called. A part of the clones is gone; compared with another copy, unresolved V genes explain less than half, and the rest is unexplained. That table gives V, J and clone size, and the DNA gave D and trimming. This sample comprises over 120,000 clones, around 86% of them detected only once. Clones ranked in the top ten supply 2.5% to 3% of the sample.

This clonotype originated in a woman in her 30s in good health and CMV-seronegative. Sequenced sample: PBMCs. The chain employs TRBV7-8 and TRBJ2-7; the D gene is unclear. The DNA is as follows: TGTGCCAGCAGCTTAAGGAGTACGTACGAGCAGTACTTC. This is translated as CASSLRSTYEQYF.